The 4 T cell receptor beta chains below come from one sample, sequenced in a study of neurological immune-mediated disorders. TCRdb recomputed calls from the 5' RACE reads with MiXCR, one row per CDR3 protein. Here the sample spans about 74,000 distinct CDR3 sequences, 5.2% being singletons. Sequenced input: PBMCs. These receptors were collected from a young man with multiple sclerosis.

Details on this clonotype: A much larger clone differs by one base, so this may be a read error. The CDR3: CSARDPQGVATGQYF. DNA for the CDR3: TGCAGTGCTAGAGATCCCCAGGGGGTCGCCACGGGGCAGTACTTC. The V and J genes are TRBV20-1 and TRBJ2-7; 7 positions agree with TRBD1. The germline gives CDR1 DFQATT, CDR2 SNEGSKA (reference sequence). After removal of 0 bases from V and 9 bases from J, the junction contained 14 bases not matched to a gene. The length of the CDR3 is 15 residues.

This clonotype was found many times. CDR3 protein: CASSEGGRGETQYF. In nucleotides, the CDR3 is TGCGCCAGCAGTGAGGGAGGGCGGGGGGAGACCCAGTACTTC. This rearrangement joins TRBV10-2 to TRBJ2-5; TRBD2 agrees at 7 bases. This CDR3 spans 14 amino acids. The trim removed 2 bases at V and 5 bases at J, leaving 5 bases unmatched. Looked up from germline, CDR1 is WSHSY and CDR2 is SAAADI.

This clonotype occurred many times. This chain uses TRBV5-1 with TRBJ2-2; 9 nucleotides line up with TRBD1. Germline loops: CDR1 SGHRS, CDR2 YFSETQ. J was trimmed by 5 bases and V by 1 base; bases with no gene match: 6. The CDR3 spans 16 residues. In DNA, the CDR3 is TGCGCCAGCAGCTTGCGGACAGGGGCGAGTACCGGGGAGCTGTTTTTT. Protein: CASSLRTGASTGELFF.

This clonotype was seen ten or more times. V and J are TRBV27 and TRBJ2-7, with TRBD1 matching over 8 bases. In germline, CDR1 is MNHEY, CDR2 SMNVEV (reference sequence). Trimming took 4 bases from V and 6 from J; bases not matched to a gene: 8. The CDR3 runs 14 residues. The chain's CDR3 is CASSYLGQGSEQYF. As DNA, the CDR3 is TGTGCCAGCAGTTACCTAGGACAGGGTAGCGAGCAGTACTTC.